What follows are 2 T cell receptor beta chains derived from one specimen sequenced in a study of T cell changes during pregnancy in multiple sclerosis. Some clones are missing from TCRdb's copy, which holds only in-frame ones; the method was immunoSEQ multiplex PCR. The table shows about 44,000 clones, with about 89% occurring only once. Sequencing used CD4+ T cells from peripheral blood mononuclear cells, obtained in the first trimester of pregnancy. These receptors came from a female donor with multiple sclerosis, enrolled in a pregnancy study.

The J gene is TRBJ1-2, the V gene TRBV19, with D uncertain. The CDR3 covers 13 residues. V lost 6 bases and J 8 bases, leaving 16 bases between the germline ends. Looked up from germline, CDR1 is LNHDA and CDR2 is SQIVND (reference sequence). CDR3 sequence: CASRILANEGYTF. The CDR3 nucleotides read TGTGCCAGTAGGATACTCGCTAACGAGGGCTACACCTTC.

V is TRBV6-5 and J is TRBJ2-2; 8 positions agree with TRBD1. The CDR3 length is 15 residues. After removal of 5 bases from V and 6 bases from J, the junction contained 8 bases not matched to a gene. Germline V gene sequence: CDR1 MNHEY, CDR2 SVGAGI. The CDR3 nucleotides read TGTGCCAGCAGTCGACAGGGGAAAGCACCCGGGGAGCTGTTTTTT. Its protein product is CASSRQGKAPGELFF.